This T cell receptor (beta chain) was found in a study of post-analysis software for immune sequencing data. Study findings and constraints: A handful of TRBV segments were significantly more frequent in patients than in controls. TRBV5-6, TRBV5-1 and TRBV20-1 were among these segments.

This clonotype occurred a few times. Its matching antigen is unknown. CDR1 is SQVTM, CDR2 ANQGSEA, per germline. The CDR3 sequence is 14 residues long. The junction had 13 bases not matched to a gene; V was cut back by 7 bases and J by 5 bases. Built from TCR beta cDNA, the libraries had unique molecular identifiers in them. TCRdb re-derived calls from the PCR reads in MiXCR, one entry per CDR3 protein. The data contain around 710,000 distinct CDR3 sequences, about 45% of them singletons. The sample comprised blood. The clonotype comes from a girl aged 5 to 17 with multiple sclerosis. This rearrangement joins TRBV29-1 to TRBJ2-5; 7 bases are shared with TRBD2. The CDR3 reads CSGVLAALGETQYF. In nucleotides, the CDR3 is TGCAGCGGAGTTCTAGCGGCCCTGGGGGAGACCCAGTACTTC.